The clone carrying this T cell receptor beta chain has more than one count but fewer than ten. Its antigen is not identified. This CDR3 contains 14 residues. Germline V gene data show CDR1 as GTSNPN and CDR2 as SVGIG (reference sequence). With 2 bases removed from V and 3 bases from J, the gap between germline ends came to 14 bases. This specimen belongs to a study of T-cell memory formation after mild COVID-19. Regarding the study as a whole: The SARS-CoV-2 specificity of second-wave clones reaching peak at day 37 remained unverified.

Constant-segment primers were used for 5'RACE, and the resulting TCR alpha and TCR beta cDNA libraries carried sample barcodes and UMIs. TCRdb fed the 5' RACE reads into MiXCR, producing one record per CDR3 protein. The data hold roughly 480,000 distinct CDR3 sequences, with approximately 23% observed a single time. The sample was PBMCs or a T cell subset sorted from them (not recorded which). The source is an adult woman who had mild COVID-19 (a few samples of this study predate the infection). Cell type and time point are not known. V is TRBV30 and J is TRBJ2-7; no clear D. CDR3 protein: CAWSRPPGNYEQYF. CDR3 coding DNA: TGTGCCTGGAGTCGTCCTCCCGGCAACTACGAGCAGTACTTC.